This T cell receptor beta chain appears in the sequencing data of a study of T cells in Graves' hyperthyroidism and ophthalmopathy. Study results and caveats: Blood also held most thyroid clonotypes expanded beyond 0.001.

It was uncontrolled infection, other autoimmune disease, pregnancy or lactation that excluded patients. RNA transcripts gave rise to amplified TCR beta CDR3 regions. TCR CDR3 regions were first amplified by RT-PCR with HTBI primers. A single record per CDR3 protein comes from TCRdb applying MiXCR to the multiplex PCR reads. The table includes around 500,000 distinct CDR3 sequences, approximately 16% detected once. This clonotype came up many times. Its antigen remains unknown. V was clipped by 8 bases and J by 0 bases, with 26 bases between them. The length of the CDR3 is 19 residues. Per the germline V gene, CDR1 is SGHTA and CDR2 is FQGNSA.

This TCR was recovered from a woman younger than 45 with Graves' ophthalmopathy. The specimen was blood. The chain uses TRBV7-2 and TRBJ1-5; TRBD1 is a possible D gene (6 bases). The CDR3 DNA reads TGTGCCAGCCGAATGGATACGGACAGCCTGACCGGTAGCAATCAGCCCCAGCATTTT. As protein: CASRMDTDSLTGSNQPQHF.